Included here is one T cell receptor (beta chain) sequence, with context. The antigen remains undetermined. The source of the sample is a study of long-term antiretroviral therapy in people with HIV. The libraries were made with immunoSEQ v3.0 at survey level. Using immunoSEQ multiplex PCR, the repertoire was profiled, and TCRdb retains in-frame clones only, with some absent. Seen here are more than 25,000 clones, over 85% observed once, and the top ten hold about 3.6%. Broader study findings: Blood was collected between about 2003 and 2018, possibly under older ART regimens.

The V segment lost 3 bases and the J segment 7 bases; nucleotides outside the gene matches: 9. The CDR3 contains 17 residues. Germline values: CDR1 MNHEY, CDR2 SMNVEV (reference sequence). The receptor was derived from a woman aged 18-29 years with HIV. This specimen consisted of unsorted PBMCs, obtained 1.8 years after starting antiretroviral therapy. The chain has TRBV27 and TRBJ2-2; TRBD2 matches at 12 bases. As DNA, the CDR3 is TGTGCCAGCAGTTTTTTGACTAGCGGGAGAGGAGACGGGGAGCTGTTTTTT. This translates into CASSFLTSGRGDGELFF.